Listed below are T cell receptor beta chains from one sample, sequenced in a study of blood T cell repertoires in COVID-19. Assay: immunoSEQ multiplex PCR; the TCRdb copy retains only in-frame clones and omits some. Here the sample spans around 200,000 clones, 70% to 90% being singletons. The sample taken for sequencing was PBMCs or T cells enriched from blood (not recorded which). Source of these receptors: a woman between 18 and 30 years old who had recovered from COVID-19. CDR3s include the opening cysteine and the closing phenylalanine or tryptophan. Each record gives: D gene, J gene, CDR3 length, clone size, V gene, CDR3 DNA, CDR3 protein. D genes are given only for firm matches. The size of a clone is reported for some rows only, either as once, few or many, or as a class for expanded clones.

TRBD1,TRBJ2-7,15,.,TRBV7-9,TGTGCCAGCAGCACGGGACAGGGGCATTTCTACGAGCAGTACTTC,CASSTGQGHFYEQYF
TRBD2,TRBJ2-5,18,.,TRBV3-1/TRBV3-2,TGTGCCAGCAGCCTGAGAGGTTGCGGGAGCCGGTACCAAGAGACCCAGTACTTC,CASSLRGCGSRYQETQYF
.,TRBJ2-1,13,.,TRBV2,TGTGCCAGCAGCCGGGGAGAGCTCACCGAGCAGTTCTTC,CASSRGELTEQFF
.,TRBJ2-3,15,.,TRBV10-1,TGCGCCAGCAGCCATTCCAGACAAAGCACAGATACGCAGTATTTT,CASSHSRQSTDTQYF
.,TRBJ2-2,16,.,TRBV4-1,TGCGCCAGCAGCCAAGGGGGCACCGAGAGCACCGGGGAGCTGTTTTTT,CASSQGGTESTGELFF
.,TRBJ2-1,16,.,TRBV2,TGTGCCAGCAGTGAAGACGCAGGGGTTACCTACAATGAGCAGTTCTTC,CASSEDAGVTYNEQFF
TRBD2,TRBJ2-7,15,.,TRBV12-5,TGTGCTAGTGGTATTAGCGGGGAGGCGAACTACGAGCAGTACTTC,CASGISGEANYEQYF
TRBD1,TRBJ2-7,14,.,TRBV6-5,TGTGCCAGCAAGCGACAGGGGTTCCCCTACGAGCAGTACTTC,CASKRQGFPYEQYF
TRBD1,TRBJ1-2,16,.,TRBV4-1,TGCGCCAGCAGCCACCCCGGACAGGGACAATTCTATGGCTACACCTTC,CASSHPGQGQFYGYTF
TRBD2,TRBJ2-1,17,.,TRBV7-6,TGTGCCAGCAGCGGACTAGCGGGAGGGAGCTCCTACAATGAGCAGTTCTTC,CASSGLAGGSSYNEQFF
.,TRBJ2-7,13,once,TRBV18,TGTGCCAGCTCACCCGAGGAACTCTACGAGCAGTACTTC,CASSPEELYEQYF
.,TRBJ1-5,14,once,TRBV30,TGTGCCTGGAGTAGGTCGAGCGTCAATCAGCCCCAGCATTTT,CAWSRSSVNQPQHF
.,TRBJ1-5,13,.,TRBV6-2/TRBV6-3,TGTGCCAGCAGTCGGGAGGACAATCAGCCCCAGCATTTT,CASSREDNQPQHF
.,TRBJ1-1,13,.,TRBV30,TGTGCCTGGGCCCCGACAGTTTACACTGAAGCTTTCTTT,CAWAPTVYTEAFF
TRBD1,TRBJ2-2,14,.,TRBV19,TGTGCCAGTAGTTTCAACAGGGGGGACGGGGAGCTGTTTTTT,CASSFNRGDGELFF
TRBD2,TRBJ2-1,16,once,TRBV19,TGTGCCAGTAGTAGCTTGAGCGGGAGGCTGAACAATGAGCAGTTCTTC,CASSSLSGRLNNEQFF
TRBD1,TRBJ2-7,16,.,TRBV5-4,TGTGCCAGCAGCTTAGTCGCGACAGGGAGAGATACCGAGCAGTACTTC,CASSLVATGRDTEQYF
.,TRBJ2-1,17,.,TRBV29-1,TGCAGCGTTGTGTCTCCCTCATCTGCTCGGTCCTACAATGAGCAGTTCTTC,CSVVSPSSARSYNEQFF
TRBD2,TRBJ2-7,14,.,TRBV3-1/TRBV3-2,TGTGCCAGCAGCCAAGTGCTAGCGGGCTACGAGCAGTACTTC,CASSQVLAGYEQYF
TRBD1,TRBJ1-1,17,few,TRBV3-1/TRBV3-2,TGTGCCAGCAGCCAAGCAGGGTGGACAGGGGTGAACACTGAAGCTTTCTTT,CASSQAGWTGVNTEAFF
TRBD1,TRBJ1-6,18,.,TRBV30,TGTGCCTCCGATCGGGGGACAGGGGGCGGCACCTATAATTCACCCCTCCACTTT,CASDRGTGGGTYNSPLHF
.,TRBJ2-3,14,.,TRBV9,TGTGCCAGCAGCGTTAACTTACGCACAGATACGCAGTATTTT,CASSVNLRTDTQYF
.,TRBJ1-5,14,.,TRBV7-8,TGTGCCAGCAGCCGACTCGAGCCAAATCAGCCCCAGCATTTT,CASSRLEPNQPQHF
.,TRBJ1-2,15,once,TRBV9,TGTGCCAGCCTTGGGCGGGGGGCAAACGCTTATAGCTACACCTTC,CASLGRGANAYSYTF
.,TRBJ1-3,14,once,TRBV18,TGTGCCAGCTCACCTCTCGGGGCTGGAAACACCATATATTTT,CASSPLGAGNTIYF
TRBD1,TRBJ1-1,16,.,TRBV7-9,TGTGCCAGCAGCTCCGGGACAGGGGGCGCGGACACTGAAGCTTTCTTT,CASSSGTGGADTEAFF
TRBD1,TRBJ2-1,13,.,TRBV19,TGTGCCAGTAGCCCGACAGGGGCCCATGAGCAGTTCTTC,CASSPTGAHEQFF
.,TRBJ2-1,15,.,TRBV29-1,TGCAGCGTTGAAATGTGGGCCCGGGAATTCGGCGAGCAGTTCTTC,CSVEMWAREFGEQFF
.,TRBJ1-1,13,.,TRBV6-6,TGTGCCAGCAGTCGCACAGGGAACACTGAAGCTTTCTTT,CASSRTGNTEAFF
TRBD2,TRBJ2-7,12,.,TRBV27,TGTGCCAGCAGTTTCCCCGGGGGGATGCAGTACTTC,CASSFPGGMQYF
.,TRBJ2-2,12,.,TRBV5-1,TGCGCCAGCAGCCTTTTTACCGGGGAGCTGTTTTTT,CASSLFTGELFF
TRBD1,TRBJ1-2,14,.,TRBV4-3,TGCGCCAGCAGCGGAGCGCAGGGGGATGGTGGCTACACCTTC,CASSGAQGDGGYTF
TRBD2,TRBJ2-7,16,.,TRBV4-1,TGCGCCAGCAGCCAAGACGCGACTAGCGGGGCCTACGAGCAGTACTTC,CASSQDATSGAYEQYF
TRBD1,TRBJ2-2,15,.,TRBV11-2,TGTGCCAGCATCGGGACAGGGCTAGGCGGCGGGGAGCTGTTTTTT,CASIGTGLGGGELFF
TRBD1,TRBJ2-2,16,.,TRBV3-1/TRBV3-2,TGTGCCAGCAGCCGGACGGGGACAGGTCTCACCGGGGAGCTGTTTTTT,CASSRTGTGLTGELFF
.,TRBJ2-1,15,.,TRBV29-1,TGCAGCGTTGAAGATTGGGCACCAGGCTACAATGAGCAGTTCTTC,CSVEDWAPGYNEQFF
.,TRBJ2-3,17,.,TRBV13,TGTGCCAGCAGCTTAGCCGGACTCCCTACCTTCACAGATACGCAGTATTTT,CASSLAGLPTFTDTQYF
.,TRBJ1-5,14,.,TRBV28,TGTGCCAGCAGTGACAGCCTGGCCCATCAGCCCCAGCATTTT,CASSDSLAHQPQHF
.,TRBJ2-3,14,.,TRBV2,TGTGCCAGCAGTCTCCTAGAAAGCACAGATACGCAGTATTTT,CASSLLESTDTQYF
TRBD2,TRBJ2-7,15,.,TRBV27,TGTGCCAGCAGTCGTATAGCGGGACTCACCTACGAGCAGTACTTC,CASSRIAGLTYEQYF
TRBD1,TRBJ2-7,14,.,TRBV5-4,TGTGCCAGCAGTCCCGGGACAGGCCCTTACGAGCAGTACTTC,CASSPGTGPYEQYF
.,TRBJ1-2,13,.,TRBV12-3/TRBV12-4,TGTGCCAGCAGCCAAGGACAGAACTATGGCTACACCTTC,CASSQGQNYGYTF
TRBD1,TRBJ2-2,17,.,TRBV28,TGTGCCAGCAGTCCCGGACAGGGCAGTATCTCATCCGGGGAGCTGTTTTTT,CASSPGQGSISSGELFF
TRBD2,TRBJ2-7,12,.,TRBV27,TGTGCCAGCAGTCCCCTAGGGCGGGAGTCGTACTTC,CASSPLGRESYF
TRBD2,TRBJ2-1,17,.,TRBV7-3,TGTGCCAGCAGCTTTAGGAGCGGGAAGATCTCCTACAATGAGCAGTTCTTC,CASSFRSGKISYNEQFF
.,TRBJ1-2,12,.,TRBV29-1,TGCAGCGCCGAAGGACAGTATCCTGGCTACACCTTC,CSAEGQYPGYTF
TRBD1,TRBJ1-5,18,.,TRBV18,TGTGCCAGCTCATCCCTAGGGACAGTAGGTGCGGGCAATCAGCCCCAGCATTTT,CASSSLGTVGAGNQPQHF
.,TRBJ2-3,16,.,TRBV14,TGTGCCAGCAGCCAAACAGCGGGTACTAGCACAGATACGCAGTATTTT,CASSQTAGTSTDTQYF
TRBD1,TRBJ1-6,19,.,TRBV19,TGTGCCAGTAGTAGGCTAGGACAGGGGGCGTCAGGTGTTAATTCACCCCTCCACTTT,CASSRLGQGASGVNSPLHF
.,TRBJ2-2,14,few,TRBV7-2,TGTGCCAGCAGCTTAAACAGAAACACCGGGGAGCTGTTTTTT,CASSLNRNTGELFF
TRBD1,TRBJ1-1,16,.,TRBV7-3,TGTGCCAGCAGCTTAAACAGGGGGCTTTTGAACACTGAAGCTTTCTTT,CASSLNRGLLNTEAFF
TRBD2,TRBJ2-1,13,.,TRBV27,TGTGCCAGCAGTTTGGCCGGGAGGAATGAGCAGTTCTTC,CASSLAGRNEQFF
.,TRBJ1-4,13,.,TRBV12-3/TRBV12-4,TGTGCCAGCAGTTTGTCCACTTACGAAAAACTGTTTTTT,CASSLSTYEKLFF
.,TRBJ1-2,13,.,TRBV10-2,TGCGCCAGCAGTGAGTCGAGTGGTCGGGGCTACACCTTC,CASSESSGRGYTF